The next 20 T cell receptor beta chains were all read from a single sample in a study of shared clonotypes between healthy human individuals. TCRdb's copy holds only in-frame clones and misses some; the assay was immunoSEQ multiplex PCR. Of 2 million to 2.5 million clones in the sample, 95% were seen once. Specimen: naive CD4+ T cells sorted from blood. The subset is: CD45RA+ positively selected. The receptors stem from a man in his late teens or twenties in good health.

The V and J genes are TRBV30 and TRBJ2-5; D is unclear. The CDR3 length is 13 residues. CDR1 is GTSNPN and CDR2 is SVGIG in the germline V gene (reference sequence). Trimming left V 0 bases short and J 4 bases short, with 9 bases between. CDR3 nucleotide sequence: TGTGCCTGGAGTGTACAGTGGGGAGAGACCCAGTACTTC. Translating gives CAWSVQWGETQYF.

This chain joins TRBV5-1 and TRBJ2-3; D possibly corresponds to TRBD2 (6 bases). Germline values: CDR1 SGHRS, CDR2 YFSETQ. This CDR3 contains 15 residues. V shed 4 bases and J shed 2 bases, with 14 bases lying between them. The CDR3 sequence is CASSPTRGNTDTQYF. CDR3 nucleotide sequence: TGCGCCAGCAGCCCGACTCGGGGGAACACAGATACGCAGTATTTT.

The gene calls are TRBV27 and TRBJ1-5; D is unclear. The CDR3 runs 15 residues. Deletions cut 6 bases from V and 4 bases from J, with 16 bases between. Germline V CDR1 and CDR2: MNHEY, SMNVEV (reference sequence). CDR3 coding DNA: TGTGCCAGCAGCTCACCAGGCGGTCCTAATCAGCCCCAGCATTTT. This encodes CASSSPGGPNQPQHF.

The chain carries TRBV28 and TRBJ2-7; D is unclear. Trimming pared 3 bases from V and 3 bases from J, leaving 9 bases between. Germline V gives CDR1 MDHEN, CDR2 SYDVKM. The CDR3 is 13 residues long. CDR3 protein: CASSFGGNYEQYF. DNA of the CDR3: TGTGCCAGCAGTTTCGGTGGGAACTACGAGCAGTACTTC.

CDR3 protein: CASSQDGTGTPNTDTQYF. The CDR3 DNA sequence: TGCGCCAGCAGCCAAGATGGCACCGGGACCCCCAACACAGATACGCAGTATTTT. V gene TRBV4-1 combines with J gene TRBJ2-3; D possibly matches TRBD1 or TRBD2 (5 bases each). The V and J ends lost 0 bases and 2 bases respectively, with 18 bases between them. CDR3 length: 18 residues. Looked up from germline, CDR1 is MGHRA and CDR2 is YSYEKL.

This clone showed up just once. This CDR3 is also generated by other DNA sequences in the sample. J is TRBJ2-7 and V is TRBV7-2, with TRBD1 as a possible D gene (6 bases). Trimming pared 1 base from V and 0 bases from J, leaving 10 bases between. Looked up from germline, CDR1 is SGHTA and CDR2 is FQGNSA. CDR3 length: 15 residues. The CDR3 here is CASSLVVDSSYEQYF. Here the CDR3 DNA reads TGTGCCAGCAGCTTAGTTGTGGACAGCTCCTACGAGCAGTACTTC.

Worth noting for this clone: The same CDR3 can be traced to other DNA sequences in this sample. The chain combines TRBV7-9 with TRBJ1-4; 8 positions agree with TRBD1. Trimming removed 3 bases from V and 4 bases from J; junction bases left unmatched: 1. The germline V gene encodes CDR1 SEHNR and CDR2 FQNEAQ (reference sequence). The CDR3 has 14 residues. The CDR3 bases are TGTGCCAGCAGCTTCGGACAGGGTAATGAAAAACTGTTTTTT. Protein product: CASSFGQGNEKLFF.

As regards this clone: The sample carries other DNA sequences with the same CDR3. The V call is TRBV30, the J call TRBJ2-2, with D possibly TRBD2 on 6 matching bases. V was trimmed by 3 bases and J by 6 bases, leaving 8 bases between them. In germline, CDR1 is GTSNPN, CDR2 SVGIG (reference sequence). CDR3 length: 12 residues. The CDR3 loop reads CAWRGGAGELFF. The DNA for the CDR3 is TGTGCCTGGAGAGGCGGGGCCGGGGAGCTGTTTTTT.

This chain links TRBV27 with TRBJ1-2; 7 nucleotides line up with TRBD1. The germline CDR1 and CDR2 sequences are MNHEY and SMNVEV (reference sequence). V was clipped by 1 base and J by 0 bases; unmatched bases: 5. The CDR3 is 16 amino acids. The CDR3 protein is CASSLLGGSTNYGYTF. The CDR3 DNA sequence: TGTGCCAGCAGTTTATTAGGGGGCAGTACTAACTATGGCTACACCTTC.

This clone was counted between two and nine times. The same CDR3 arises from other DNA sequences in this sample as well. This rearrangement joins TRBV30 to TRBJ1-5; tentatively, D is TRBD1 (5 bases). The CDR3 covers 13 residues. Germline V gene lookup returns CDR1 GTSNPN and CDR2 SVGIG (reference sequence). V lost 1 base, J lost 4 bases, and 8 bases lay in between. Here the CDR3 reads CAWSGGGNQPQHF. The CDR3 coding sequence is TGTGCCTGGAGTGGCGGGGGTAATCAGCCCCAGCATTTT.

This clone is a singleton in its sample. The V gene is TRBV28, the J gene TRBJ1-2, with 9 bases that match TRBD1. Per the germline V gene, CDR1 is MDHEN and CDR2 is SYDVKM. V lost 6 bases to trimming and J lost 6 bases; unmatched junction nucleotides: 8. This CDR3 is built from 14 residues. The chain's CDR3 is CASSHRDRVNGYTF. CDR3 sequence (DNA): TGTGCCAGCAGCCACCGGGACAGGGTTAATGGCTACACCTTC.

The V gene is TRBV11-3, the J gene TRBJ2-1; tentatively, D is TRBD1 or TRBD2 (5 bases each). V lost 1 base to trimming and J lost 7 bases, with 17 bases between them. The CDR3 loop spans 16 amino acids. Per germline, CDR1 SGHNT and CDR2 YENEEA. CDR3 DNA: TGTGCCAGCAGCTTAGGGTCGACAAGTTGGGGGAATGAGCAGTTCTTC. Translation: CASSLGSTSWGNEQFF.

This clone was recorded only once. The CDR3 region is CAWSTSSLAGGSYNEQFF. CDR3 DNA: TGTGCCTGGAGTACATCGTCTCTAGCGGGGGGGTCCTACAATGAGCAGTTCTTC. The chain uses TRBV30 and TRBJ2-1; 12 bases align to TRBD2. CDR1 and CDR2 from the germline V gene are GTSNPN and SVGIG (reference sequence). This CDR3 spans 18 amino acids. Unmatched junction bases numbered 9, after V lost 2 bases and J lost 1 base.

The chain employs TRBV10-1 and TRBJ1-2; 9 nucleotides match TRBD1. There are 14 residues in the CDR3. J was trimmed by 8 bases and V by 0 bases; bases with no gene match: 4. From germline, CDR1 is WNHNN and CDR2 SYGVQD (reference sequence). The CDR3 DNA is TGCGCCAGCAGTGAGTCGATTACAGGGGGCGGCTACACCTTC. Its protein is CASSESITGGGYTF.

Comments on this clone: This CDR3 is also generated by other DNA sequences in the sample. The chain combines TRBV18 with TRBJ1-6; 7 nucleotides agree with TRBD1. V shed 2 bases and J 6 bases; nucleotides not matched to a gene: 4. The CDR3 length is 15 residues. The germline gives CDR1 KGHSH, CDR2 LQKENI. This CDR3 reads CASSPGDRANSPLHF. CDR3 nucleotides: TGTGCCAGCTCACCAGGAGACAGGGCTAATTCACCCCTCCACTTT.

The V gene is TRBV4-3, the J gene TRBJ2-2; D may be TRBD1 (6 bases). Germline CDR1 and CDR2: LGHNA and YSLEER. The CDR3 extends over 15 amino acids. V lost 0 bases, J lost 8 bases, and 13 bases lay in between. CDR3 amino acids: CASSQDGQRAGELFF. In DNA, the CDR3 is TGCGCCAGCAGCCAAGACGGACAGAGGGCTGGGGAGCTGTTTTTT.

V and J are TRBV13 and TRBJ1-2; 9 nucleotides agree with TRBD1. This CDR3 region has 17 residues. The germline CDR1 and CDR2 sequences are PRHDT and FYEKMQ (reference sequence). Losses at the gene ends were 4 bases for V and 3 bases for J; bases not matched to a gene: 12. For the CDR3, the DNA is TGTGCCAGCAGCTCTCTTGACCGGGACAGGGATCACTATGGCTACACCTTC. This gives the protein CASSSLDRDRDHYGYTF.

This rearrangement joins TRBV7-3 to TRBJ2-3; possibly TRBD1 or TRBD2 for D (6 bases each). Germline assignment: CDR1 SGHTA and CDR2 FQGTGA. V shed 3 bases and J shed 5 bases, with 9 bases lying between them. This CDR3 spans 13 amino acids. The CDR3 is CASSFRGEDTQYF. In nucleotides, the CDR3 is TGTGCCAGCAGCTTTAGGGGGGAAGATACGCAGTATTTT.

The chain uses TRBV30 and TRBJ1-5; 9 bases fit TRBD1. The CDR3 spans 15 residues. The germline gives CDR1 GTSNPN, CDR2 SVGIG (reference sequence). Trimming removed 1 base from V and 3 bases from J; junction bases left unmatched: 4. CDR3 residues: CAWSDRDRVNQPQHF. CDR3 coding DNA: TGTGCCTGGAGTGACCGGGACAGGGTCAATCAGCCCCAGCATTTT.

A single count supports this clone. The gene calls are TRBV6-5 and TRBJ1-1, with TRBD1 as a possible D gene (5 bases). The CDR3 length is 14 residues. The germline gives CDR1 MNHEY, CDR2 SVGAGI. V shed 2 bases and J shed 5 bases, with 12 bases lying between them. CDR3 sequence reads: CASSYQGEGTEAFF. In DNA, the CDR3 is TGTGCCAGCAGTTACCAGGGAGAAGGAACTGAAGCTTTCTTT.